Listed below are T cell receptor beta chains from one sample, sequenced in a study of blood T cell repertoires in COVID-19. The table came from immunoSEQ multiplex PCR; TCRdb's copy has only in-frame clones and leaves some out. Of around 200,000 clones detected, around 79% appear once; the ten largest clones hold approximately 6%. The sequenced sample consisted of peripheral blood. Receptor source: a woman in her 40s with COVID-19, enrolled during active disease. Both conserved end residues are part of each CDR3. D genes are given only for firm matches. Where a row states a size, it is once, few, many or the class of an expanded clone; other rows omit it.

d_gene	v_gene	j_gene	abundance	CDR3aa	CDR3nt
TRBD1	TRBV19	TRBJ2-1	NA	CASSTQGASSNEQFF	TGTGCCAGTAGTACTCAGGGGGCTAGTTCTAATGAGCAGTTCTTC
NA	TRBV30	TRBJ1-3	NA	CAWEEGFGRAEGNTIYF	TGTGCCTGGGAAGAAGGGTTCGGCAGGGCCGAAGGAAACACCATATATTTT
TRBD1	TRBV19	TRBJ1-2	NA	CASSSSDRVYGYTF	TGTGCCAGTAGTTCATCAGACAGGGTCTATGGCTACACCTTC
NA	TRBV25-1	TRBJ2-5	NA	CASSDLGETQYF	TGTGCCAGCAGTGATCTTGGCGAGACCCAGTACTTC
NA	TRBV5-6	TRBJ1-1	NA	CASSFQGLYTEAFF	TGTGCCAGCAGCTTTCAGGGGCTGTACACTGAAGCTTTCTTT
NA	TRBV3-1/TRBV3-2	TRBJ1-1	once	CASSQPSQGNTEAFF	TGTGCCAGCAGCCAACCTTCCCAGGGGAACACTGAAGCTTTCTTT
NA	TRBV5-5	TRBJ1-2	NA	CASSPRLNYGYTF	TGTGCCAGCAGCCCGAGACTTAACTATGGCTACACCTTC
TRBD2	TRBV7-6	TRBJ2-5	few	CASSPSGGGETQYF	TGTGCCAGCAGCCCCTCGGGAGGAGGAGAGACCCAGTACTTC
TRBD2	TRBV5-1	TRBJ2-2	NA	CASSVPGLAGAGELFF	TGCGCCAGCAGCGTGCCGGGACTAGCGGGAGCCGGGGAGCTGTTTTTT
TRBD1	TRBV5-8	TRBJ2-3	NA	CASSSDPGTGGVDTQYF	TGTGCCAGCAGCAGTGACCCCGGGACAGGGGGGGTAGATACGCAGTATTTT
NA	TRBV10-3	TRBJ1-1	NA	CAISGSMNTEAFF	TGTGCCATCAGTGGTAGTATGAACACTGAAGCTTTCTTT
NA	TRBV27	TRBJ2-7	NA	CASSLSEQPHYEQYF	TGTGCCAGCAGTTTATCCGAACAGCCCCACTACGAGCAGTACTTC
TRBD2	TRBV4-3	TRBJ2-5	NA	CASSQDEGGGTQYF	TGCGCCAGCAGCCAAGACGAGGGCGGGGGGACCCAGTACTTC
TRBD1	TRBV7-2	TRBJ1-2	NA	CASSLTLTGGKGYTF	TGTGCCAGCAGCTTAACCCTAACAGGGGGTAAGGGCTACACCTTC
TRBD2	TRBV4-1	TRBJ2-1	NA	CASSQGSTSGRAGEQFF	TGCGCCAGCAGCCAAGGCTCTACTAGCGGGAGGGCCGGTGAGCAGTTCTTC
TRBD2	TRBV7-8	TRBJ2-5	once	CASSQGLAGIQETQYF	TGTGCCAGCAGCCAGGGACTAGCGGGGATTCAAGAGACCCAGTACTTC
NA	TRBV2	TRBJ2-7	NA	CANHRDGYEQYF	TGTGCCAACCACAGAGACGGCTACGAGCAGTACTTC
NA	TRBV19	TRBJ2-1	NA	CASSVDTSSYNEQFF	TGTGCCAGTAGTGTGGACACAAGCTCCTACAATGAGCAGTTCTTC
TRBD1	TRBV3-1/TRBV3-2	TRBJ2-6	NA	CASSKPGRDRSSGANVLTF	TGTGCCAGCAGCAAACCCGGCAGGGACAGAAGCTCTGGGGCCAACGTCCTGACTTTC
TRBD1	TRBV28	TRBJ1-1	once	CASEPGQGLMNTEAFF	TGTGCCAGCGAACCCGGACAGGGCCTAATGAACACTGAAGCTTTCTTT
NA	TRBV19	TRBJ1-2	NA	CASTLRADNYGYTF	TGTGCCAGTACCCTGAGGGCCGATAACTATGGCTACACCTTC
TRBD1	TRBV5-6	TRBJ1-2	few	CASSSYGQGEYGYTF	TGTGCCAGCAGCTCGTACGGACAGGGCGAATATGGCTACACCTTC
TRBD2	TRBV9	TRBJ2-7	NA	CASSASAGGDYEQYF	TGTGCCAGCAGCGCCTCAGCGGGAGGTGACTACGAGCAGTACTTC
NA	TRBV24-1	TRBJ2-1	NA	CATSDPGQHNEQFF	TGTGCCACCAGTGACCCGGGACAACACAATGAGCAGTTCTTC
NA	TRBV5-8	TRBJ2-7	few	CASTRSSYEQYF	TGTGCCAGCACGAGGAGCTCCTACGAGCAGTACTTC
NA	TRBV19	TRBJ1-5	NA	CASSERGRPQHF	TGTGCCAGTAGCGAACGAGGGAGGCCCCAGCATTTT
NA	TRBV5-1	TRBJ2-5	many	CASSQTGILETQYF	TGCGCCAGCAGCCAAACAGGGATCCTAGAGACCCAGTACTTC
TRBD2	TRBV6-5	TRBJ2-4	NA	CASSLAGTKNIQYF	TGTGCCAGCAGTCTAGCGGGAACCAAAAACATTCAGTACTTC
NA	TRBV7-2	TRBJ2-7	once	CASSLAGSYEQYF	TGTGCCAGCAGCTTAGCAGGGAGTTACGAGCAGTACTTC
NA	TRBV5-6	TRBJ2-2	NA	CASSLGPRLVGYTGELFF	TGTGCCAGCAGCTTGGGCCCCAGACTAGTGGGTTACACCGGGGAGCTGTTTTTT
TRBD1	TRBV6-5	TRBJ2-7	NA	CASSTGTGALPSHF	TGTGCCAGCAGTACCGGGACAGGGGCCTTACCGTCACACTTC
NA	TRBV7-8	TRBJ1-2	once	CASSLGGGPFNYGYTF	TGTGCCAGCAGCTTAGGGGGGGGGCCCTTTAACTATGGCTACACCTTC
TRBD2	TRBV14	TRBJ2-5	few	CASSQFLAGSNKETQYF	TGTGCCAGCAGCCAATTCCTAGCGGGCAGTAATAAAGAGACCCAGTACTTC
TRBD1	TRBV7-9	TRBJ1-1	NA	CASSLRATGAEAFF	TGTGCCAGCAGCTTAAGAGCTACAGGGGCTGAAGCTTTCTTT
TRBD2	TRBV6-1	TRBJ2-1	NA	CASSEGGLAGPYNEQFF	TGTGCCAGCAGTGAAGGTGGACTAGCGGGGCCCTACAATGAGCAGTTCTTC
NA	TRBV3-1/TRBV3-2	TRBJ1-3	NA	CASSQGSGSGNTIYF	TGTGCCAGCAGCCAAGGCAGTGGCTCTGGAAACACCATATATTTT
NA	TRBV12-3/TRBV12-4	TRBJ1-6	NA	CASSFAGNSPLHF	TGTGCCAGCAGTTTTGCAGGGAATTCACCCCTCCACTTT
TRBD1	TRBV5-1	TRBJ1-1	many	CASSGQGALINTEAFF	TGCGCCAGCAGCGGGCAGGGGGCACTTATTAACACTGAAGCTTTCTTT
NA	TRBV20-1	TRBJ1-6	NA	CSASPDRSLLFLHF	TGCAGTGCTAGTCCCGACAGATCCCTTCTTTTCCTCCACTTT
NA	TRBV6-5	TRBJ1-6	few	CASRDRDSPLHF	TGTGCCAGCAGGGACAGAGATTCACCCCTCCACTTT
NA	TRBV21-1	TRBJ2-1	NA	CASSKGSGLAGNYNEQFF	TGTGCCAGCAGCAAAGGATCGGGACTAGCGGGAAATTACAATGAGCAGTTCTTC
TRBD1	TRBV6-2/TRBV6-3	TRBJ2-1	once	CASSYLMDRPNEQFF	TGTGCCAGCAGTTACCTCATGGACAGGCCAAATGAGCAGTTCTTC
TRBD1	TRBV9	TRBJ2-3	NA	CASSGPGQGNSDTQYF	TGTGCCAGCAGCGGGCCGGGACAGGGGAACTCAGATACGCAGTATTTT
TRBD1	TRBV6-4	TRBJ1-5	NA	CASSSRDRGYSNQPQHF	TGTGCCAGCAGTTCCCGGGACAGGGGTTATAGCAATCAGCCCCAGCATTTT
NA	TRBV13	TRBJ2-1	NA	CASSLALTSYNEQFF	TGTGCCAGCAGCTTAGCCCTGACTAGCTACAATGAGCAGTTCTTC
TRBD2	TRBV20-1	TRBJ2-1	NA	CSASEGTSGASEQFF	TGCAGTGCTAGTGAGGGGACTAGCGGGGCGAGTGAGCAGTTCTTC
NA	TRBV30	TRBJ1-1	medium-sized	CAWGGQGGAEAFF	TGTGCCTGGGGGGGGCAGGGAGGGGCTGAAGCTTTCTTT
TRBD1	TRBV7-9	TRBJ1-3	few	CASTKDRSSGNTIYF	TGTGCCAGCACCAAGGACAGGAGCTCTGGAAACACCATATATTTT
NA	TRBV3-1/TRBV3-2	TRBJ1-2	few	CASSMSSYGYTF	TGTGCCAGCAGCATGAGCTCCTATGGCTACACCTTC
TRBD2	TRBV5-1	TRBJ2-3	NA	CASSLGSSGGADTQYF	TGCGCCAGCAGCTTGGGGTCTAGCGGGGGGGCAGATACGCAGTATTTT
NA	TRBV3-1/TRBV3-2	TRBJ1-3	NA	CASSQELHSGNTIYF	TGTGCCAGCAGCCAAGAACTGCACTCTGGAAACACCATATATTTT
TRBD1	TRBV5-8	TRBJ1-1	few	CASSPTGFPLGGTEAFF	TGTGCCAGCAGCCCGACAGGGTTTCCCTTGGGGGGCACTGAAGCTTTCTTT
TRBD2	TRBV5-1	TRBJ2-7	once	CASSLGTSGRGYEQYF	TGCGCCAGCAGCTTGGGGACTAGCGGGAGGGGCTACGAGCAGTACTTC
TRBD1	TRBV3-1/TRBV3-2	TRBJ1-2	NA	CASNQGGGYTF	TGTGCCAGCAACCAGGGGGGAGGCTACACCTTC
NA	TRBV7-9	TRBJ2-1	NA	CASSLELAAKQFF	TGTGCCAGCAGCTTAGAGCTTGCGGCCAAGCAGTTCTTC
NA	TRBV7-3	TRBJ2-1	once	CASRSASMGNEQFF	TGTGCCAGCAGGTCGGCTAGTATGGGCAATGAGCAGTTCTTC
NA	TRBV30	TRBJ1-2	NA	CAWSSRGWYGYTF	TGTGCCTGGAGTAGCAGGGGCTGGTATGGCTACACCTTC
TRBD1	TRBV7-6	TRBJ2-7	few	CASSSRQGPYEQYF	TGTGCCAGCAGCTCACGACAGGGCCCCTACGAGCAGTACTTC
NA	TRBV27	TRBJ2-3	NA	CASSLSNRFVIDTQYF	TGTGCCAGCAGTTTATCGAACAGGTTTGTCATCGATACGCAGTATTTT